The following is a T cell receptor beta chain sequence with its context. The CDR3 is 11 amino acids. V shed 8 bases and J shed 4 bases, with 9 bases lying between them. The germline gives CDR1 SQVTM, CDR2 ANQGSEA. These data are taken from a study of blood T cell repertoires in COVID-19. TCRdb keeps only in-frame clones here, not all; method: immunoSEQ multiplex PCR. The table lists around 67,000 clones, roughly 81% of them singletons. The J gene is TRBJ2-1, the V gene TRBV29-1, with D unresolved. The sample was peripheral blood. The TCR originated in a human donor in a cohort sampled during active COVID-19. Here the CDR3 reads CSTSYYNEQFF. The CDR3 DNA sequence: TGCAGCACGTCCTATTACAATGAGCAGTTCTTC.